The source of this TCR beta chain is a study of kidney transplant recipient with SARS-CoV-2 infection. On this clonotype: This may be a read error: a much more frequent sequence differs by one nucleotide.

The CDR3 is 14 amino acids. Germline CDR1 and CDR2: SEHNR and FQNEAQ (reference sequence). Each CDR3 protein is one row after TCRdb ran MiXCR on the reads. The sample has some 220,000 distinct CDR3 sequences, 29% seen once. The chain carries TRBV7-9 and TRBJ2-4; D call uncertain. The tail of the sequence fits TRBJ2-7 better, so the J call may be wrong. The sequence was obtained from a male patient in his 30s who had COVID-19 and was a kidney transplant recipient. Some T cells may be provided by the graft donor. Source: a blood sample, taken at baseline and on day 111 from a kidney transplant recipient. The CDR3 loop reads CASSLARPTYEQYF. The CDR3 DNA sequence: TGTGCCAGCAGCTTAGCGCGGCCCACCTACGAGCAGTACTTC.